The 27 T cell receptor beta chains below come from one sample, sequenced in a study of T cell clonality in common variable immunodeficiency. General study findings and limits: Reportedly, TCR beta sequences from common variable immunodeficiency showed fewer deletions and N-nucleotide insertions.

The antigens these receptors bind are not known. Clones were sequenced by immunoSEQ multiplex PCR, and TCRdb holds only the in-frame ones, with some missing. This repertoire holds 20,000 to 30,000 clones, and none appear only once. The specimen sequenced was peripheral blood mononuclear cells. Receptors were obtained from a human donor with common variable immunodeficiency.

There are a few counts of this clone. The missing CDR3 end, 3 residues past where the read stops, is filled in from the germline J gene. V is TRBV13 and J is TRBJ2-5; 10 bases are shared with TRBD2. Germline CDR1 reads PRHDT; CDR2 reads FYEKMQ (reference sequence). Trimming at V came to 5 bases and at J to 3 bases, leaving 12 bases not matched to a gene. The CDR3 spans 17 residues. The CDR3 bases that were read are TGTGCCAGCAGCCCTCCCCCGGGACTAGCGCTTGAAGAGACC. Encoded protein: CASSPPPGLALEET. The entire CDR3 sequence reads CASSPPPGLALEETQYF.

This clone was counted only a few times. The read ends 3 residues before the CDR3 terminus; that terminus is restored from the germline J gene. The V call is TRBV7-8, the J call TRBJ1-1; TRBD1 might be the D (6 bases). CDR1 and CDR2 (germline): SGHVS, FQNEAQ. Deletions cut 2 bases from V and 1 base from J, with 11 bases between. The CDR3 spans 15 residues. CDR3 residues: CASSLYRAGNTEAFF. CDR3 DNA, as far as it was read: TGTGCCAGCAGCTTATACAGGGCGGGGAACACTGAA. Looking up the rest from reference TRBV7-8 and TRBJ1-1 gives the full variable domain: GAGVSQSPRYKVAKRGQDVALRCDPISGHVSLFWYQQALGQGPEFLTYFQNEAQLDKSGLPSDRFFAERPEGSVSTLKIQRTQQEDSAVYLCASSLYRAGNTEAFFGQGTRLTVV.

This clone has a count of ten or more. Sequencing ends 3 residues short of the CDR3 end; the germline J gene provides the rest. V and J are TRBV20-1 and TRBJ2-3, with 8 bases aligning to TRBD2. J gave up 0 bases and V 6 bases, and 8 bases lay outside the gene matches. CDR1 DFQATT and CDR2 SNEGSKA come from the germline V gene (reference sequence). The CDR3 contains 15 residues. The DNA read from the CDR3 is TGCAGTGCAACCGGGACTAGGTTTAGCACAGATACG. It specifies CSATGTRFSTDT. The complete CDR3 protein is CSATGTRFSTDTQYF.

About this clone: The CDR3 end falls 3 residues outside the read, so it is completed with the germline J gene. The chain combines TRBV2 with TRBJ1-2; 9 positions match TRBD1. Germline CDR1 is SNHLY and CDR2 is FYNNEI. V lost 5 bases, J lost 7 bases, and 5 bases stayed unmatched. The CDR3 runs 13 residues. Incomplete CDR3 DNA: TGTGCCAGCAGTATGGGACAGGGATTTGGC. It is translated as CASSMGQGFG. The CDR3 in its entirety is CASSMGQGFGYTF. Variable domain in full (rest from reference TRBV2 and TRBJ1-2): EPEVTQTPSHQVTQMGQEVILRCVPISNHLYFYWYRQILGQKVEFLVSFYNNEISEKSEIFDDQFSVERPDGSNFTLKIRSTKLEDSAMYFCASSMGQGFGYTFGSGTRLTVV.

Turning to this clone: The observed sequence ends 3 residues before the CDR3 terminus, with the missing tail filled in from the germline J gene. J is TRBJ1-1 and V is TRBV5-6; no definite D call. CDR3 length: 11 amino acids. CDR1 is SGHDT and CDR2 is YYEEEE in the germline V gene. The CDR3 loop reads CASSTTVEAFF. The covered CDR3 bases are TGTGCCAGCAGCACCACAGTAGAA.

This clone was counted a few times. The read comes to an end 3 residues before the CDR3 does, leaving the germline J gene to fill in the end. The chain joins TRBV19 to TRBJ1-1, with a tentative D call TRBD1 (5 bases). Trimming stripped 0 bases from V and 3 bases from J, with 8 bases between. Germline assignment: CDR1 LNHDA and CDR2 SQIVND (reference sequence). This CDR3 contains 14 residues. The CDR3 is CASSIEGRDTEAFF. Partial CDR3 DNA: TGTGCCAGTAGTATAGAGGGCAGGGACACTGAA.

This clone appeared a few times. The CDR3 goes on 3 residues after the read ends, and that part is filled in from the germline J gene. V gene TRBV2 combines with J gene TRBJ1-1, with TRBD1 as a possible D gene (5 bases). Germline V gene lookup returns CDR1 SNHLY and CDR2 FYNNEI. V dropped 8 bases and J dropped 2 bases, with 18 bases sitting between them. The CDR3 is 15 amino acids. CDR3 DNA (partial): TGTGCCAGCGAAAAGGTCAGGGCCGCCAACACTGAA. This sequence encodes CASEKVRAANTE. From start to end, the CDR3 is CASEKVRAANTEAFF.

In this sample, this clone turned up many times. The read falls 3 residues short of the CDR3 end, and the missing part is taken from the germline J gene. The V gene is TRBV7-3, the J gene TRBJ2-1; 8 bases match TRBD2. The V gene's germline CDR1 is SGHTA and CDR2 FQGTGA. The CDR3 consists of 14 residues. V shed 2 bases, J shed 8 bases, and the junction held 5 bases outside the gene matches. CDR3: CASSLAGGGDEQFF. The sequenced CDR3 bases are TGTGCCAGCAGCTTAGCGGGGGGTGGGGATGAG.

This clone was found a few times. The CDR3 end lies 3 residues beyond the end of the read and is filled in from the germline J gene. The genes are TRBV20-1 and TRBJ2-7; 7 bases align to TRBD1. The CDR3 runs 12 residues. Germline V gives CDR1 DFQATT, CDR2 SNEGSKA (reference sequence). J gave up 6 bases and V 3 bases, and 5 bases lay outside the gene matches. The covered CDR3 bases are TGCAGTGCTAGGGGACAGTCTGCCGAG. Its translation: CSARGQSAE. The complete CDR3 sequence is CSARGQSAEQYF.

This clone was observed a handful of times. CDR3 DNA, as far as it was read: TGTGCCAGCGACAGCCGAGGGGATGGC. Its translation: CASDSRGDG. The entire CDR3 sequence reads CASDSRGDGYTF. The chain employs TRBV19 and TRBJ1-2; possible D gene TRBD1, 5 bases. Coverage ceases 3 residues before the CDR3 finishes, and the germline J gene fills in the end. V lost 9 bases and J lost 6, with 14 bases in between. Germline CDR1 and CDR2: LNHDA and SQIVND (reference sequence). This CDR3 contains 12 residues.

This clone turned up a few times. Read data end 3 residues before the CDR3 end; the end is taken from the germline J gene. J is TRBJ1-2 and V is TRBV2, with D possibly being TRBD1 (5 bases). The germline V gene encodes CDR1 SNHLY and CDR2 FYNNEI. Trimming took 2 bases from V and 0 from J, leaving 10 bases between them. The CDR3 extends over 15 amino acids. The CDR3 DNA, read in part, is TGTGCCAGCAGTGAATTGGGACTGACTAACTATGGC. This gives the protein CASSELGLTNYG. The full CDR3 reads CASSELGLTNYGYTF.

Concerning this clone itself: The sequenced fragment ends 3 residues before the CDR3 boundary, so the rest is inferred from the germline J gene. The genes are TRBV5-6 and TRBJ1-2, with 7 bases fitting TRBD1. V shed 0 bases, J shed 5 bases, and the junction held 7 bases outside the gene matches. Germline values: CDR1 SGHDT, CDR2 YYEEEE. The CDR3 loop spans 15 amino acids. This CDR3 reads CASSLGAGGGYGYTF. Partial CDR3 DNA: TGTGCCAGCAGCTTGGGTGCAGGGGGAGGTTATGGC.

This clone has a count of ten or more. The read gets to within 3 residues of the CDR3 end, and the germline J gene fills in the rest. This chain connects TRBV7-9 to TRBJ1-1; weak D call: TRBD1 (5 bases). The CDR3 has 14 amino acids. The germline V gene has CDR1 SEHNR and CDR2 FQNEAQ (reference sequence). Trimming took 3 bases from V and 3 from J, leaving 11 bases between them. The CDR3 bases that were read are TGTGCCAGCAGCTTCAGGGAAAGAGACACTGAA. Protein sequence: CASSFRERDTE. The full CDR3 sequence reads CASSFRERDTEAFF.

This clone was seen at least ten times. The sequenced fragment ends 3 residues before the CDR3 boundary, so the rest is inferred from the germline J gene. This rearrangement joins TRBV5-1 to TRBJ2-3; D may be TRBD1 (5 bases). CDR3 length equals 15 residues. V lost 2 bases and J 4 bases, leaving 14 bases between the germline ends. Germline assignment: CDR1 SGHRS and CDR2 YFSETQ. Partial CDR3 DNA: TGCGCCAGCAGCTTTCGCAGGGATGGGGCAGATACG. It specifies CASSFRRDGADT. The complete CDR3 reads CASSFRRDGADTQYF.

A remark on this clone: The read ends 3 residues before the CDR3 terminus; that terminus is restored from the germline J gene. The chain employs TRBV19 and TRBJ2-2; 11 bases fit TRBD1. There are 15 residues in the CDR3. The J segment lost 4 bases and the V segment lost 5 bases, leaving 3 bases of the junction unmatched. The germline V gene encodes CDR1 LNHDA and CDR2 SQIVND (reference sequence). CDR3 sequence: CASSWGQGGTGELFF. The CDR3 DNA, read in part, is TGTGCCAGTAGTTGGGGACAGGGGGGCACCGGGGAG.

Regarding this clone: The DNA ends 3 residues before the CDR3 does, and the rest of the CDR3 is filled in from the germline J gene. Other DNA sequences in the same sample also yield this CDR3. V is TRBV11-2 and J is TRBJ2-7; the D gene is possibly TRBD1 (6 bases). CDR1 and CDR2 (germline): SGHAT, FQNNGV. V lost 3 bases and J 1 base, leaving 10 bases between the germline ends. This CDR3 is 14 amino acids long. The covered CDR3 bases are TGTGCCAGCAGCTTTGGGCAGGGGTCCTACGAG. This gives the protein CASSFGQGSYE. The complete CDR3 sequence is CASSFGQGSYEQYF.

This clone was found many times. The DNA read from the CDR3 is TGTGCCAGCAGCTTGTTCGGACTAGCGGAGACC. This gives the protein CASSLFGLAET. The entire CDR3 protein reads CASSLFGLAETQYF. The chain has TRBV5-6 and TRBJ2-5; 9 nucleotides match TRBD2. The read ends 3 residues shy of where the CDR3 ends; the end is completed using the germline J gene. CDR3 length equals 14 residues. V gave up 1 base and J gave up 5 bases; unmatched junction bases: 3. CDR1 is SGHDT and CDR2 is YYEEEE in the germline V gene.

This clone has ten or more counts. The CDR3 end is not reached by the read, which stops 3 residues before it; the germline J gene fills it in. The genes are TRBV10-3 and TRBJ2-3, with 11 bases identical to TRBD2. V shed 4 bases and J 2 bases; nucleotides not matched to a gene: 8. Germline V gene data show CDR1 as ENHRY and CDR2 as SYGVKD. CDR3 length: 17 residues. The CDR3 loop is CAISGETSGASTDTQYF. The part of the CDR3 DNA that was read is TGTGCCATCAGTGGTGAGACTAGCGGGGCCTCCACAGATACG.

This clone was found many times. Coverage ceases 3 residues before the CDR3 finishes, and the germline J gene fills in the end. The genes are TRBV5-1 and TRBJ2-3, with TRBD1 as a possible D gene (6 bases). The CDR3 totals 14 residues. V lost 2 bases to trimming and J lost 0 bases, with 7 bases between them. Germline V gives CDR1 SGHRS, CDR2 YFSETQ. CDR3: CASSFGQSTDTQYF. CDR3 bases read: TGCGCCAGCAGCTTTGGACAGAGCACAGATACG.

This clone occurred many times. Read sequence stops 3 residues before the CDR3 end, and the germline J gene provides the missing end. The rearrangement links TRBV20-1 to TRBJ2-7; D call uncertain. CDR1 is DFQATT and CDR2 is SNEGSKA in the germline V gene (reference sequence). Trimming stripped 6 bases from V and 2 bases from J, with 14 bases between. This CDR3 is built from 13 residues. The DNA read from the CDR3 is TGCAGTGCAAAGCCCGGTAGCACCTACGAG. As protein: CSAKPGSTYE. The entire CDR3 is CSAKPGSTYEQYF.

This clone has only a few counts. The missing CDR3 end, 3 residues past where the read stops, is filled in from the germline J gene. The rearrangement links TRBV2 to TRBJ2-7; TRBD1 agrees at 9 bases. Germline CDR1 reads SNHLY; CDR2 reads FYNNEI. Losses at the gene ends were 4 bases for V and 0 bases for J; bases not matched to a gene: 7. The CDR3 has 16 amino acids. CDR3 residues: CASSVEGQGFSYEQYF. The part of the CDR3 DNA that was read is TGTGCCAGCAGTGTTGAAGGACAGGGGTTCTCCTACGAG. The variable domain in full, with the rest retrieved from reference TRBV2 and TRBJ2-7, is EPEVTQTPSHQVTQMGQEVILRCVPISNHLYFYWYRQILGQKVEFLVSFYNNEISEKSEIFDDQFSVERPDGSNFTLKIRSTKLEDSAMYFCASSVEGQGFSYEQYFGPGTRLTVT.

This clone was counted many times. With the read ending 3 residues before the CDR3 end, the germline J gene is used to fill in that end. The rearrangement uses TRBV18 and TRBJ1-1; D gene ambiguous. V was pared by 3 bases and J by 0 bases, with 11 bases between. The germline V gene encodes CDR1 KGHSH and CDR2 LQKENI. The CDR3 is 15 amino acids. This chain's CDR3 is CASSPLLSVNTEAFF. CDR3 bases read: TGTGCCAGCTCACCCCTCTTATCCGTGAACACTGAA.

This clone was seen more than once but under ten times. The read falls 3 residues short of the CDR3 end, and the missing part is taken from the germline J gene. J is TRBJ1-1 and V is TRBV18, with D perhaps matching TRBD1 (6 bases). Looked up from germline, CDR1 is KGHSH and CDR2 is LQKENI. The CDR3 sequence is 15 residues long. Trimming took 1 base from V and 5 from J, leaving 14 bases between them. The DNA read from the CDR3 is TGTGCCAGCTCACCACTTGCGTCCCAGGGGACTGAA. Encoded protein: CASSPLASQGTE. The entire CDR3 sequence reads CASSPLASQGTEAFF.

This clone was found many times. The sequence runs out 3 residues before the end of the CDR3; the remainder is reconstructed from the germline J gene. The chain uses TRBV19 and TRBJ2-6; no clear D. CDR1 is LNHDA and CDR2 is SQIVND in the germline V gene (reference sequence). Trimming stripped 7 bases from V and 4 bases from J, with 17 bases between. The CDR3 length is 16 residues. This chain's CDR3 is CASNSYPPLGANVLTF. Partial CDR3 DNA: TGTGCCAGTAACAGTTACCCCCCTCTAGGGGCCAACGTC.

This clone was recorded at least ten times. The read stops 3 residues short of the end of the CDR3; the missing end is completed from the germline J gene. The V gene is TRBV5-5, the J gene TRBJ2-1; D is unclear. Trimming shortened V by 0 bases and J by 9 bases, and 13 bases separated the two germline ends. The germline gives CDR1 SGHKS, CDR2 YYEKEE (reference sequence). This CDR3 is built from 14 residues. The part of the CDR3 DNA that was read is TGTGCCAGCAGCTTGGGGCAGGCATTTCCTGAG. Translation: CASSLGQAFPE. The full CDR3 protein reads CASSLGQAFPEQFF.

About this clone: The read terminates 3 residues ahead of where the CDR3 ends, so the germline J gene completes it. The V gene is TRBV7-9, the J gene TRBJ2-3; TRBD2 matches at 10 bases. Unmatched junction bases numbered 4, after V lost 4 bases and J lost 6 bases. Per germline, CDR1 SEHNR and CDR2 FQNEAQ (reference sequence). CDR3 length: 14 residues. This CDR3 reads CASSSAGGLDTQYF. The sequenced part of the CDR3 DNA is TGTGCCAGCAGCTCAGCGGGGGGGCTGGATACG.

At least ten counts were recorded for this clone. The read stops 3 residues short of the end of the CDR3; the missing end is completed from the germline J gene. V usage is TRBV5-1 and J usage is TRBJ2-7; tentative D call: TRBD1 (6 bases). Trimming removed 4 bases at V and 2 bases at J, with 10 bases between. The CDR3 spans 13 residues. Germline-derived CDR1 and CDR2 are SGHRS and YFSETQ. Here the CDR3 reads CASSREGAYEQYF. CDR3 DNA (partial): TGCGCCAGCAGCCGAGAGGGGGCCTACGAG.